Sequencing of this TCR beta chain was carried out in a study of CD8 T cells in Susac syndrome. TEMRA cells underwent FACS enrichment and CD8+ and CD4+ T cells underwent negative isolation. RNA was extracted with the RNeasy kit, and a quantity of roughly 0.45 to 1 ug was reverse transcribed using random hexamers. Amplification of TCR beta CDR3 was carried out by immunoSEQ multiplex PCR, which covered 54 Vbeta and 13 Jbeta segments. TCRdb re-analysed the immunoSEQ multiplex PCR reads in MiXCR, keeping a single row per CDR3 protein. Of over 150,000 distinct CDR3 sequences in the sample, over 85% were seen once. The germline V gene encodes CDR1 MNHNS and CDR2 SASEGT. V gave up 10 bases and J gave up 5 bases, with 15 bases separating them. The CDR3 runs 13 residues.

This chain connects TRBV6-1 to TRBJ1-5; TRBD1 is a possible D gene (5 bases). The origin of this receptor is a human donor with multiple sclerosis. Source material: CD4+ T cells from PBMCs. The CDR3 coding sequence is TGTGCCACAACGGGGGGGAGCTATCAGCCCCAGCATTTT. Translating it yields CATTGGSYQPQHF.